This is a list of T cell receptor beta chains from one sample in a study of cytomegalovirus exposure and HLA in healthy donors. Repertoires were generated with immunoSEQ multiplex PCR, while TCRdb's copy carries only in-frame clones and drops some. The listing contains 150,000 or so clones. Sample: PBMCs. These receptors originate from a woman in her thirties or forties in good health and CMV-seropositive. Each CDR3 is given with its conserved first and last residue. Each record gives: J gene, D gene, V gene, CDR3 protein, CDR3 DNA. D genes are given only for firm matches.

TRBJ1-1,.,TRBV6-5,CASSYLGFSNTEAFF,TGTGCCAGCAGTTACCTCGGGTTTTCGAACACTGAAGCTTTCTTT
TRBJ2-7,TRBD1,TRBV19,CATTGDRLYEQYF,TGTGCCACTACAGGGGATCGCCTCTACGAGCAGTACTTC
TRBJ2-6,.,TRBV10-2,CASSPEGSGANVLTF,TGCGCCAGCAGTCCGGAGGGATCTGGGGCCAACGTCCTGACTTTC
TRBJ2-3,.,TRBV27,CASSHQDRADTQYF,TGTGCCAGCAGTCACCAGGACAGAGCAGATACGCAGTATTTT
TRBJ1-1,TRBD1,TRBV11-3,CASSRGQGKHTEAFF,TGTGCCAGCAGCCGCGGACAGGGGAAACACACTGAAGCTTTCTTT
TRBJ2-1,TRBD2,TRBV27,CASSLAGGIYNEQFF,TGTGCCAGCAGCCTAGCGGGAGGGATCTACAATGAGCAGTTCTTC
TRBJ1-2,.,TRBV28,CASRLDYGYTF,TGTGCCAGCAGACTCGACTATGGCTACACCTTC
TRBJ1-3,.,TRBV21-1,CASSPGFSGNTIYF,TGTGCCAGCAGTCCAGGATTCTCTGGAAACACCATATATTTT
TRBJ2-5,.,TRBV13,CASSLGGEASGNQYF,TGTGCCAGCAGCTTAGGCGGGGAGGCGTCGGGGAACCAGTACTTC
TRBJ2-1,TRBD2,TRBV5-6,CASSWGTSGGNNEQFF,TGTGCCAGCAGCTGGGGGACTAGCGGGGGGAACAATGAGCAGTTCTTC
TRBJ2-1,TRBD2,TRBV9,CASSVAGTRDNKQFF,TGTGCCAGCAGCGTCGCCGGGACTAGGGATAATAAGCAGTTCTTC
TRBJ2-5,.,TRBV11-2,CASSSDILEQYF,TGTGCCAGCAGCTCGGACATTTTGGAGCAGTACTTC
TRBJ1-5,TRBD1,TRBV19,CASSSRQGRQPQHF,TGTGCCAGTAGTTCCCGACAGGGGCGTCAGCCCCAGCATTTT
TRBJ2-2,TRBD1,TRBV19,CASSISQGASTGELFF,TGTGCCAGTAGTATTTCCCAGGGGGCGTCCACCGGGGAGCTGTTTTTT
TRBJ1-3,.,TRBV19,CASMTQSSGNTIYF,TGTGCCAGTATGACACAGTCCTCTGGAAACACCATATATTTT
TRBJ1-5,TRBD1,TRBV5-8,CASLTGGNSNQPQHF,TGTGCCAGCCTTACAGGGGGCAATAGCAATCAGCCCCAGCATTTT
TRBJ1-1,TRBD1,TRBV28,CASIPVRDREPSTEAFF,TGTGCCAGCATTCCCGTTCGGGACAGGGAGCCGAGCACTGAAGCTTTCTTT
TRBJ2-6,TRBD1,TRBV5-1,CASRTRDRPNSGANVLTF,TGCGCCAGCAGAACCCGGGACAGACCCAACTCTGGGGCCAACGTCCTGACTTTC
TRBJ2-1,TRBD2,TRBV27,CASSLFRTSGSLTYNEQFF,TGTGCCAGCAGTTTGTTCCGGACTAGCGGGAGTCTCACCTACAATGAGCAGTTCTTC
TRBJ2-1,TRBD2,TRBV5-1,CASSLKREGHEQFF,TGCGCCAGCAGCTTGAAGCGGGAGGGACATGAGCAGTTCTTC
TRBJ2-3,TRBD2,TRBV27,CASRREGSTDTQYF,TGTGCCAGCAGGAGGGAGGGATCCACAGATACGCAGTATTTT
TRBJ2-1,TRBD2,TRBV27,CASSPSGRLNEQFF,TGTGCCAGCAGTCCTAGCGGGAGGCTTAATGAGCAGTTCTTC
TRBJ2-5,.,TRBV5-6,CASSLAGFKGWETQYF,TGTGCCAGCAGCTTGGCCGGATTTAAGGGGTGGGAGACCCAGTACTTC
TRBJ1-2,.,TRBV6-1,CASSGLQGKVDYGYTF,TGTGCCAGCAGTGGACTACAGGGTAAAGTTGACTATGGCTACACCTTC
TRBJ2-3,.,TRBV19,CASRETQGLGDTQYF,TGTGCCAGTAGAGAGACACAGGGTTTAGGAGATACGCAGTATTTT
TRBJ2-7,TRBD2,TRBV10-3,CAISESGLVQSYEQYF,TGTGCCATCAGTGAGTCAGGACTAGTCCAATCCTACGAGCAGTACTTC
TRBJ1-3,.,TRBV28,CASSSPSGGANTIYF,TGTGCCAGCAGTTCCCCGTCGGGGGGCGCAAACACCATATATTTT
TRBJ2-7,TRBD1,TRBV19,CASSSQGAVYEQYF,TGTGCCAGTAGTTCACAGGGGGCGGTCTACGAGCAGTACTTC
TRBJ1-1,.,TRBV7-3,CASSSQGENTEAFF,TGTGCCAGCAGCTCACAGGGTGAGAACACTGAAGCTTTCTTT
TRBJ1-1,.,TRBV19,CASNEAGRGSTEAFF,TGTGCCAGTAATGAGGCGGGTCGCGGGAGTACTGAAGCTTTCTTT
TRBJ1-6,TRBD1,TRBV6-1,CAIGTGAYNSPLHF,TGTGCCATCGGGACAGGGGCCTATAATTCACCCCTCCACTTT
TRBJ2-7,.,TRBV7-2,CASSLPGALDF,TGTGCCAGCAGCTTACCAGGGGCTTTGGACTTC
TRBJ2-3,TRBD2,TRBV4-1,CASSRSSGRAEDTQYF,TGCGCCAGCAGCCGATCTAGCGGGAGGGCGGAAGATACGCAGTATTTT
TRBJ1-1,TRBD1,TRBV7-9,CASSFTGTGSFF,TGTGCCAGCAGCTTTACAGGGACAGGGAGTTTCTTT
TRBJ1-3,.,TRBV6-5,CASINRASGNTIYF,TGTGCCAGCATCAACAGGGCCTCTGGAAACACCATATATTTT
TRBJ1-4,.,TRBV7-9,CASSLTGWEKLFF,TGTGCCAGCAGCTTAACAGGGTGGGAAAAACTGTTTTTT
TRBJ1-6,.,TRBV6-1,CASSEYSYNSPLHF,TGTGCCAGCAGTGAATACTCCTATAATTCACCCCTCCACTTT
TRBJ1-3,TRBD1,TRBV4-1,CASSQGQGASPSGNTIYF,TGCGCCAGCAGCCAAGGACAGGGAGCCTCACCTTCTGGAAACACCATATATTTT
TRBJ1-2,.,TRBV6-6,CASSYGGAEYGYTF,TGTGCCAGCAGTTACGGAGGGGCCGAGTATGGCTACACCTTC
TRBJ1-6,TRBD1,TRBV29-1,CSFRDRGDSPLHF,TGCAGCTTCCGGGACAGGGGTGATTCACCCCTCCACTTT
TRBJ2-1,TRBD1,TRBV28,CASSPGTGGRSEQFF,TGTGCCAGCAGTCCTGGGACAGGGGGCAGGAGTGAGCAGTTCTTC
TRBJ1-3,TRBD1,TRBV4-3,CASSQETGTGNTIYF,TGCGCCAGCAGCCAAGAGACAGGGACTGGAAACACCATATATTTT
TRBJ2-1,.,TRBV27,CASRQRGLILRGNEQFF,TGTGCCAGCAGACAAAGAGGCCTGATCTTGAGGGGGAATGAGCAGTTCTTC
TRBJ1-2,.,TRBV2,CASTPLPPAYGYTF,TGTGCCAGCACCCCACTCCCCCCCGCTTATGGCTACACCTTC
TRBJ2-7,TRBD1,TRBV28,CASSSLTGGAYEQYF,TGTGCCAGCAGTTCCTTGACAGGGGGGGCCTACGAGCAGTACTTC
TRBJ2-5,.,TRBV7-9,CASRPLVSQETQYF,TGTGCCAGCAGACCACTAGTATCCCAAGAGACCCAGTACTTC
TRBJ2-1,TRBD2,TRBV30,CAWASGVYNEQFF,TGTGCCTGGGCTAGCGGGGTCTACAATGAGCAGTTCTTC
TRBJ2-2,TRBD1,TRBV7-9,CASSPDRGRGNTGELFF,TGTGCCAGCAGCCCGGACAGGGGGCGAGGAAACACCGGGGAGCTGTTTTTT
TRBJ2-1,TRBD2,TRBV4-1,CASSQVDMGLAGVNEQFF,TGCGCCAGCAGCCAAGTGGATATGGGACTAGCGGGAGTGAATGAGCAGTTCTTC
TRBJ2-7,.,TRBV5-1,CASSFRLGEQYF,TGCGCCAGCAGCTTTCGGCTCGGGGAGCAGTACTTC
TRBJ2-7,TRBD2,TRBV2,CASIGRGEVEQYF,TGTGCCAGCATCGGGAGGGGTGAAGTCGAGCAGTACTTC
TRBJ2-7,TRBD2,TRBV5-1,CASTPTSGSRYEQYF,TGCGCCAGCACCCCGACTAGCGGGAGTCGGTACGAGCAGTACTTC
TRBJ2-4,TRBD2,TRBV6-4,CASSGREDRGKNIQYF,TGTGCCAGCAGTGGCCGGGAGGATCGGGGCAAAAACATTCAGTACTTC
TRBJ2-7,TRBD2,TRBV12-5,CASGLKRDTYEQYF,TGTGCTAGTGGTCTAAAGCGGGATACTTACGAGCAGTACTTC
TRBJ2-1,TRBD2,TRBV7-2,CATSAGVAYNEQFF,TGTGCAACCAGTGCGGGAGTAGCCTACAATGAGCAGTTCTTC
TRBJ2-4,TRBD1,TRBV7-2,CASSLVWTGDGEAKNIQYF,TGTGCCAGCAGCTTAGTCTGGACAGGGGATGGAGAGGCCAAAAACATTCAGTACTTC
TRBJ2-6,.,TRBV27,CASSSQGFSGANVLTF,TGTGCCAGCAGTTCCCAGGGTTTCTCTGGGGCCAACGTCCTGACTTTC
TRBJ1-2,.,TRBV5-1,CASSLGGVGGYTF,TGCGCCAGCAGCCTGGGGGGGGTCGGCGGCTACACCTTC
TRBJ2-7,TRBD1,TRBV7-9,CASSLDRGTSRVYEQYF,TGTGCCAGCAGCTTGGACAGGGGGACTAGTAGGGTCTACGAGCAGTACTTC